This T cell receptor beta chain was captured by sequencing in a study of cytomegalovirus exposure and HLA in healthy donors. Background on the study: Some 180 million T cells yielded more than 90 million unique TCR beta sequences in earlier analysis.

Study-wide results and limits: Based on reports, TCR beta sequences accurately predicted HLA-A and HLA-B alleles for most subjects.

The PCR ran on 60 Vbeta and 13 Jbeta primers. The protocol was immunoSEQ multiplex PCR, while the TCRdb copy is restricted to in-frame clones and leaves out a portion. The sample yields about 200,000 clones, over 75% seen once. This clone was counted a few times. Its cognate antigen is unknown. The CDR3 has 16 amino acids. The trim removed 5 bases at V and 4 bases at J, leaving 11 bases unmatched. Germline V lookup: CDR1 SGHDT, CDR2 YYEEEE. Sequenced material: PBMCs. This chain joins TRBV5-6 and TRBJ2-3, with TRBD1 matching over 9 bases. The sequence was collected from a woman under 40 in good health and CMV-seronegative. This CDR3 is CASSLLGTGTADTQYF. The CDR3 DNA is TGTGCCAGCAGTCTGCTTGGGACAGGGACCGCAGATACGCAGTATTTT. Filled out from reference TRBV5-6 and TRBJ2-3, the complete variable domain reads DAGVTQSPTHLIKTRGQQVTLRCSPKSGHDTVSWYQQALGQGPQFIFQYYEEEERQRGNFPDRFSGHQFPNYSSELNVNALLLGDSALYLCASSLLGTGTADTQYFGPGTRLTVL.